Below, 30 T cell receptor beta chains from the same sample are listed, as sequenced in a study of T-cell reconstitution after alpha-beta-depleted transplantation in children (dated by TCRdb to 2016 to 2018). The library relied on PCR. TCRdb lists the instrument as Illumina HiSeq 2500. TCR library preparation used molecular barcoding, with unique molecular identifiers applied to normalize quantification of the TCRbeta repertoire. Using fastp trimming at Q25 and MiXCR clonotype assembly, TCRdb reanalyzed the public sequencing data and kept in-frame beta chains. Every CDR3 protein is listed once, alongside the most common genes and DNA of its rows. A total of around 450,000 distinct CDR3 sequences appear in this sample, 15% to 20% of them only once. Together, the top ten hold around 30% of the sample. The treatment or condition label, as the study defines it: allogeneic hematopoietic cell transplantation with graft depleted of TCRalphabeta T cells and CD19 B cells.

The input for sequencing was PBMCs, mostly from graft donor cells, taken 360 days after TCRalphabeta/CD19-depleted stem cell transplant. These receptors were collected from a boy younger than two who had a stem cell transplant for Wiskott-Aldrich syndrome, so the T cells may come from the graft donor.

This clonotype was counted a few times. The rearrangement uses TRBV3-1 and TRBJ2-5, with a possible D match to TRBD1 (5 bases). This CDR3 has 15 amino acids. Germline V gene lookup returns CDR1 LGHDT and CDR2 YNNKEL (reference sequence). Trimming took off 0 bases at V and 3 bases at J, with 11 bases between the two ends. The CDR3 bases are TGTGCCAGCAGCCAAGAACAGACCAGGGAAGAGACCCAGTACTTC. It is translated as CASSQEQTREETQYF.

The chain is built from TRBV18 and TRBJ2-1; D possibly corresponds to TRBD1 (5 bases). The germline gives CDR1 KGHSH, CDR2 LQKENI. The V end lost 1 base, the J end lost 2 bases, and 12 bases lay between the germline ends. This CDR3 has 16 residues. The DNA of the CDR3 is TGTGCCAGCTCACCACAAGGGGCAGGGACCTACAATGAGCAGTTCTTC. Its protein product is CASSPQGAGTYNEQFF.

Ten or more counts support this clonotype. The chain employs TRBV12-3 or TRBV12-4 and TRBJ2-2; TRBD1 might be the D (6 bases). V lost 5 bases and J lost 0, with 16 bases in between. The CDR3 has 17 residues. CDR3 in DNA: TGTGCCAGCAGTAGGATACAGGGATACGCGAACACCGGGGAGCTGTTTTTT. Protein: CASSRIQGYANTGELFF.

This rearrangement joins TRBV20-1 to TRBJ2-5; 8 bases agree with TRBD2. There are 15 residues in the CDR3. Germline V gene data show CDR1 as DFQATT and CDR2 as SNEGSKA (reference sequence). V was pared by 0 bases and J by 5 bases, with 8 bases of the junction left unmatched. CDR3 region: CSARDWRGLVETQYF. The CDR3 DNA reads TGCAGTGCTAGAGATTGGCGGGGACTAGTGGAGACCCAGTACTTC.

This clonotype was observed a handful of times. The V and J genes are TRBV6-5 and TRBJ2-1; 8 nucleotides agree with TRBD2. CDR3 length equals 17 residues. Losses at the gene ends were 2 bases for V and 2 bases for J; bases not matched to a gene: 8. Germline CDR1 is MNHEY and CDR2 is SVGAGI. The CDR3 reads CASSYRFGTRPYNEQFF. The CDR3 nucleotides are TGTGCCAGCAGTTACAGGTTTGGGACTAGGCCCTACAATGAGCAGTTCTTC.

This clonotype was counted only a few times. The chain combines TRBV25-1 with TRBJ2-5, with 11 bases matching TRBD1. Trimming took 3 bases from V and 1 from J; bases not matched to a gene: 10. Germline CDR1 is MGHDK and CDR2 is SYGVNS. There are 18 residues in the CDR3. CDR3 bases: TGTGCCAGCAGTGATAGGGACAGGGGGAAAGCCTCCCAAGAGACCCAGTACTTC. Its translation: CASSDRDRGKASQETQYF.

This clonotype was counted only a few times. V and J are TRBV11-2 and TRBJ2-1; 14 nucleotides align to TRBD2. The trim removed 4 bases at V and 9 bases at J, leaving 14 bases unmatched. Germline CDR1 reads SGHAT; CDR2 reads FQNNGV. The CDR3 runs 18 residues. The CDR3 here is CASSSIFTGTSGSIEQFF. As DNA, the CDR3 is TGTGCCAGCAGCTCGATCTTTACCGGGACTAGCGGGAGTATTGAGCAGTTCTTC.

The chain carries TRBV27 and TRBJ2-7; D might be TRBD1 or TRBD2, each matching 5 bases. The CDR3 has 14 amino acids. Trimming took off 6 bases at V and 2 bases at J, with 14 bases between the two ends. Germline V lookup: CDR1 MNHEY, CDR2 SMNVEV (reference sequence). CDR3 sequence (DNA): TGTGCCAGCAGCCCGGGACGGGCGACCTACGAGCAGTACTTC. This translates into CASSPGRATYEQYF.

V usage is TRBV24-1 and J usage is TRBJ1-2; D is possibly TRBD1 (6 bases). The germline V and J ends were trimmed by 4 bases and 9 bases, with 17 bases remaining between them. This CDR3 is built from 14 residues. Germline V gene lookup returns CDR1 KGHDR and CDR2 SFDVKD. DNA for the CDR3: TGTGCCACCAGTGAATCCGGGACACTCTCCCGCTACACCTTC. Its protein product is CATSESGTLSRYTF.

This clonotype was counted a few times. The chain combines TRBV29-1 with TRBJ2-7; 10 bases fit TRBD1. V was clipped by 4 bases and J by 2 bases; unmatched bases: 14. The CDR3 has 17 amino acids. The germline gives CDR1 SQVTM, CDR2 ANQGSEA. The CDR3 spells CSVGVNDRGPGPYEQYF. The DNA of the CDR3 is TGCAGCGTTGGGGTAAATGACAGGGGGCCGGGTCCCTACGAGCAGTACTTC.

This clonotype has more than one count but fewer than ten. The V and J genes are TRBV6-1 and TRBJ2-2; 9 bases match TRBD2. CDR1 is MNHNS, CDR2 SASEGT, per germline. The CDR3 is 17 amino acids. V gave up 6 bases and J gave up 7 bases; unmatched junction bases: 15. Written as DNA, the CDR3 is TGTGCCAGCAGCCCTCGCACAGGCCGCGGGAGGGGCGGGGAGCTGTTTTTT. Amino acids: CASSPRTGRGRGGELFF.

This clonotype was seen at least ten times. The V call is TRBV7-9, the J call TRBJ2-3; D perhaps matches TRBD1 (5 bases). Germline loops: CDR1 SEHNR, CDR2 FQNEAQ (reference sequence). With 2 bases removed from V and 2 bases from J, the gap between germline ends came to 8 bases. The CDR3 is 14 amino acids. This chain's CDR3 is CASSLQGYTDTQYF. The CDR3 DNA sequence: TGTGCCAGCAGCTTACAGGGTTACACAGATACGCAGTATTTT.

V usage is TRBV12-3 or TRBV12-4 and J usage is TRBJ2-1, with 10 positions matching TRBD1. The CDR3 has 15 amino acids. Unmatched junction bases numbered 12, after V lost 7 bases and J lost 9 bases. CDR3 DNA sequence: TGTGCCAGCAACCCCTGGACAGGGGGTCAGAGTGAGCAGTTCTTC. It translates to CASNPWTGGQSEQFF.

This clonotype was seen many times. The rearrangement links TRBV29-1 to TRBJ2-7; weak D call: TRBD1 (6 bases). The CDR3 totals 15 residues. The V and J ends lost 5 bases and 7 bases respectively, with 24 bases between them. Germline CDR1 SQVTM, CDR2 ANQGSEA. The CDR3 here is CSVYIQGPPIGEQYF. CDR3 nucleotide sequence: TGCAGCGTTTATATACAGGGACCCCCCATCGGGGAGCAGTACTTC.

The chain uses TRBV12-3 or TRBV12-4 and TRBJ2-2; a weak D match, TRBD1 (6 bases). This CDR3 spans 14 amino acids. V was cut by 9 bases and J by 2 bases, with 13 bases left in between. CDR3 in DNA: TGTGCCAGTTCCGGGACAACCAACACCGGGGAGCTGTTTTTT. This translates into CASSGTTNTGELFF.

In this sample, this clonotype turned up a few times. The V and J genes are TRBV29-1 and TRBJ2-3; D not certain. V lost 5 bases, J lost 0 bases, and 6 bases lay in between. CDR1 SQVTM and CDR2 ANQGSEA come from the germline V gene. This CDR3 contains 12 residues. The CDR3 DNA sequence: TGCAGCGTTCTATCTAGCACAGATACGCAGTATTTT. As protein: CSVLSSTDTQYF.

The J gene is TRBJ2-1, the V gene TRBV7-8; 14 bases align to TRBD2. The CDR3 has 17 amino acids. Trimming removed 4 bases from V and 1 base from J; junction bases left unmatched: 3. Looked up from germline, CDR1 is SGHVS and CDR2 is FQNEAQ. Here the CDR3 DNA reads TGTGCCAGCAGCTCCAGGACTAGCGGGGGGTCCTACAATGAGCAGTTCTTC. Its protein product is CASSSRTSGGSYNEQFF.

This clonotype has at least ten counts. The chain combines TRBV12-3 or TRBV12-4 with TRBJ2-3; D gene unclear. CDR3 length: 15 amino acids. With 1 base removed from V and 3 bases from J, the gap between germline ends came to 11 bases. The CDR3 here is CASSLVAGLTDTQYF. The CDR3, as DNA: TGTGCCAGCAGTTTAGTGGCAGGTCTTACAGATACGCAGTATTTT.

The chain joins TRBV18 to TRBJ2-3; TRBD1 matches 8 bases. The trim removed 1 base at V and 6 bases at J, leaving 6 bases unmatched. The CDR3 sequence is 15 residues long. The germline V gene encodes CDR1 KGHSH and CDR2 LQKENI. The CDR3 spells CASSPQTGGKDTQYF. CDR3 sequence (DNA): TGTGCCAGCTCACCACAAACAGGGGGAAAGGATACGCAGTATTTT.

This clonotype was recorded once. The chain uses TRBV20-1 and TRBJ2-3; D remains ambiguous. V lost 3 bases, J lost 1 base, and 8 bases lay in between. The germline gives CDR1 DFQATT, CDR2 SNEGSKA (reference sequence). This CDR3 contains 13 residues. CDR3 in DNA: TGCAGTGCTAGCCAAGACGGCACAGATACGCAGTATTTT. The encoded protein is CSASQDGTDTQYF.

The V call is TRBV18, the J call TRBJ2-3; D is possibly TRBD2 (5 bases). This CDR3 contains 18 residues. V was cut by 6 bases and J by 0 bases, with 22 bases left in between. The germline gives CDR1 KGHSH, CDR2 LQKENI. CDR3: CASSLGHAVRTSTDTQYF. In DNA form, the CDR3 reads TGTGCCAGCTCGCTGGGTCACGCAGTGAGGACTAGCACAGATACGCAGTATTTT.

CDR3 nucleotide sequence: TGTGCCAGCAGCGCGGCAGGAGCGGGAGGGCCTGGACACGAGCAGTACTTC. Amino acids: CASSAAGAGGPGHEQYF. The V and J genes are TRBV7-9 and TRBJ2-7; 10 positions agree with TRBD2. The CDR3 extends over 17 amino acids. Germline V gives CDR1 SEHNR, CDR2 FQNEAQ (reference sequence). V lost 5 bases and J lost 5; bases outside the gene matches: 15.

This clonotype was seen a handful of times. This chain joins TRBV7-9 and TRBJ2-7; possibly TRBD1 for D (6 bases). Germline loops: CDR1 SEHNR, CDR2 FQNEAQ (reference sequence). This CDR3 has 13 amino acids. V was cut by 6 bases and J by 3 bases, with 12 bases left in between. Here the CDR3 reads CASSQGQFYEQYF. CDR3 bases: TGTGCCAGCAGTCAAGGACAGTTCTACGAGCAGTACTTC. The full variable domain, in which reference TRBV7-9 and TRBJ2-7 provide the parts outside the CDR3, is DTGVSQNPRHKITKRGQNVTFRCDPISEHNRLYWYRQTLGQGPEFLTYFQNEAQLEKSRLLSDRFSAERPKGSFSTLEIQRTEQGDSAMYLCASSQGQFYEQYFGPGTRLTVT.

This clonotype was seen more than once but under ten times. V usage is TRBV5-5 and J usage is TRBJ2-4, with 7 positions matching TRBD2. The V gene's germline CDR1 is SGHKS and CDR2 YYEKEE (reference sequence). Trimming at V came to 4 bases and at J to 7 bases, leaving 8 bases not matched to a gene. CDR3 size: 14 residues. Written as DNA, the CDR3 is TGTGCCAGCAGCCAACTAGCGCGAGGGAACATTCAGTACTTC. It translates to CASSQLARGNIQYF.

J is TRBJ2-2 and V is TRBV6-5; D is ambiguous. V was clipped by 2 bases and J by 6 bases, with 10 bases between them. The length of the CDR3 is 14 residues. Germline CDR1 reads MNHEY; CDR2 reads SVGAGI. CDR3 in amino acids: CASSYVLWSGELFF. CDR3 DNA sequence: TGTGCCAGCAGTTACGTGCTTTGGTCCGGGGAGCTGTTTTTT.

This clonotype has only a few counts. The CDR3 DNA reads as TGTGCCACCAGTGATTTTAGGGGCGCCAATGAGCAGTTCTTC. Its protein product is CATSDFRGANEQFF. The chain joins TRBV24-1 to TRBJ2-1, with D perhaps TRBD1 (5 bases). The CDR3 totals 14 residues. Germline-derived CDR1 and CDR2 are KGHDR and SFDVKD. Trimming removed 1 base from V and 6 bases from J, with 9 bases in between.

The table lists this clonotype with a few counts. An end of the junction differs from the germline gene, which may be a read error. The chain couples TRBV20-1 to TRBJ1-5; unclear D gene. Germline CDR1 DFQATT, CDR2 SNEGSKA (reference sequence). The CDR3 loop spans 13 amino acids. The CDR3 loop reads CSAGRSSDQPQHF. For the CDR3, the DNA is TGCAGTGCTGGACGTAGTAGCGATCAGCCCCAGCATTTT.

This clonotype appeared many times. The chain has TRBV30 and TRBJ2-1; D perhaps matches TRBD2 (6 bases). V lost 3 bases to trimming and J lost 3 bases, with 6 bases between them. CDR1 is GTSNPN and CDR2 is SVGIG in the germline V gene (reference sequence). The CDR3 totals 12 residues. For the CDR3, the DNA is TGTGCCTGGAGCGGGAGCTACAATGAGCAGTTCTTC. Its protein is CAWSGSYNEQFF.

There are a few counts of this clonotype. The gene calls are TRBV12-3 or TRBV12-4 and TRBJ1-1; tentative D call: TRBD1 (5 bases). This CDR3 comprises 14 residues. V was pared by 7 bases and J by 0 bases, with 12 bases between. CDR3 coding DNA: TGTGCCAGCACGTATGGGGGTGTGAACACTGAAGCTTTCTTT. Protein sequence: CASTYGGVNTEAFF.

This clonotype was detected a few times. This rearrangement joins TRBV12-3 or TRBV12-4 to TRBJ2-1; 7 nucleotides match TRBD1. V gave up 5 bases and J gave up 12 bases; unmatched junction bases: 10. CDR3 size: 13 residues. The CDR3 loop is CASSLSSRTGQFF. The CDR3 DNA reads as TGTGCCAGCAGTCTTTCCAGCCGGACAGGGCAGTTCTTC.